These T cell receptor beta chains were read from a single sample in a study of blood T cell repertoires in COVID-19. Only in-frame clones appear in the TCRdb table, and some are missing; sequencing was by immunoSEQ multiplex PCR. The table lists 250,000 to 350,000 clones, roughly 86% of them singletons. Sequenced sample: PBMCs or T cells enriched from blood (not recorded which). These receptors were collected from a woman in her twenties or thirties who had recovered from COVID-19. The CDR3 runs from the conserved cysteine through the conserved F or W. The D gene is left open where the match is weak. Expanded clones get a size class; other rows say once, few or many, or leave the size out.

DNA: TGTGCCAGCAGCTCCAGGGTACTATGGAGGGACACTGAAGCTTTCTTT
CDR3: CASSSRVLWRDTEAFF
size: few
D: -
J: TRBJ1-1
V: TRBV7-3

DNA: TGTGCCACCCAAGATCCGGGAGCGAACACCGGGGAGCTGTTTTTT
CDR3: CATQDPGANTGELFF
size: -
D: -
J: TRBJ2-2
V: TRBV15

DNA: TGTGCCAGCAGCGCAGACGCTGGGACACCGAGGATGCTCTTC
CDR3: CASSADAGTPRMLF
size: -
D: -
J: TRBJ2-1
V: TRBV2

DNA: TGTGCCAGCAGCAATCACAGGGGTAACTATGGCTACACCTTC
CDR3: CASSNHRGNYGYTF
size: -
D: TRBD1
J: TRBJ1-2
V: TRBV9

DNA: TGTGCCAGCAGCTTAGACAGGGCTTACGAGCAGTACTTC
CDR3: CASSLDRAYEQYF
size: -
D: TRBD1
J: TRBJ2-7
V: TRBV5-5

DNA: TGTGCCAGCAGCCAGCGACAGGGTGTTTCGTACGAGCAGTACTTC
CDR3: CASSQRQGVSYEQYF
size: -
D: TRBD1
J: TRBJ2-7
V: TRBV3-1/TRBV3-2

DNA: TGCGCCAGCAGCCGAATGGACAGTTACAATGAGCAGTTCTTC
CDR3: CASSRMDSYNEQFF
size: -
D: -
J: TRBJ2-1
V: TRBV5-1

DNA: TGCGCCAGCAGTCGGGAATACCAAGAGACCCAGTACTTC
CDR3: CASSREYQETQYF
size: -
D: -
J: TRBJ2-5
V: TRBV5-1

DNA: TGTGCCAGCGCCCCGCGGGACCTCCTGACGGAGCAGTACTTC
CDR3: CASAPRDLLTEQYF
size: -
D: -
J: TRBJ2-7
V: TRBV27

DNA: TGTGCCAGTAGTGCGGGGGGATGGACAGATACGCAGTATTTT
CDR3: CASSAGGWTDTQYF
size: -
D: TRBD2
J: TRBJ2-3
V: TRBV19

DNA: TGTGCCAGCAGTTTATCAACAGGGTCTAGGAATGAGCAGTTCTTC
CDR3: CASSLSTGSRNEQFF
size: -
D: -
J: TRBJ2-1
V: TRBV27

DNA: TGTGCCAGCAGCCTCGACCCGACAGGATATGGCTACACCTTC
CDR3: CASSLDPTGYGYTF
size: -
D: -
J: TRBJ1-2
V: TRBV14

DNA: TGCGCCAGCAGCCTACTAGCGGGGGGTACAGATACGCAGTATTTT
CDR3: CASSLLAGGTDTQYF
size: -
D: TRBD2
J: TRBJ2-3
V: TRBV4-1

DNA: TGTGCCAGCAGAATCGGGGCGGGGGGCTATGGCTACACCTTC
CDR3: CASRIGAGGYGYTF
size: -
D: -
J: TRBJ1-2
V: TRBV11-2

DNA: TGTGCCAGCAGTAAATCGGGACAGACCTACAATGAGCAGTTCTTC
CDR3: CASSKSGQTYNEQFF
size: -
D: TRBD1
J: TRBJ2-1
V: TRBV27

DNA: TGTGCCAGCAGCTTAGATCCCTCACGTAGCTCCTACGAGCAGTACTTC
CDR3: CASSLDPSRSSYEQYF
size: -
D: -
J: TRBJ2-7
V: TRBV11-2

DNA: TGCGCCAGCAGCTTGGTGCAGGGGGCTATGGGCTACACCTTC
CDR3: CASSLVQGAMGYTF
size: once
D: TRBD1
J: TRBJ1-2
V: TRBV5-1

DNA: TGTGCCAGCAGACCGAACAGGGTCTACGGCTACACCTTC
CDR3: CASRPNRVYGYTF
size: -
D: -
J: TRBJ1-2
V: TRBV12-3/TRBV12-4

DNA: TGTGCCATCAGTGAACAGATTTCCAATGAGCAGTTCTTC
CDR3: CAISEQISNEQFF
size: -
D: -
J: TRBJ2-1
V: TRBV10-3

DNA: TGTGCCTGGTCGGACAGGAGGGTAGAGACCCAGTACTTC
CDR3: CAWSDRRVETQYF
size: -
D: -
J: TRBJ2-5
V: TRBV30

DNA: TGCGCCAGCAGCTCCTTCCGTAAGAACACTGAAGCTTTCTTT
CDR3: CASSSFRKNTEAFF
size: -
D: -
J: TRBJ1-1
V: TRBV5-1

DNA: TGCGCCAGCAGCCAAGAGGGGAGGGAGACCCAGTACTTC
CDR3: CASSQEGRETQYF
size: -
D: -
J: TRBJ2-5
V: TRBV4-1

DNA: TGTGCCAGTAGTATAGCCCGGGGGGCTGAAGCTTTCTTT
CDR3: CASSIARGAEAFF
size: few
D: -
J: TRBJ1-1
V: TRBV19

DNA: TGTGCCAGCAGCTTGGGGAACAGATTCTGGGGCTACACCTTC
CDR3: CASSLGNRFWGYTF
size: -
D: -
J: TRBJ1-2
V: TRBV5-5

DNA: TGTGCCAGTAGTACCGGGACTAGCGGGAGAGAGACCCAGTACTTC
CDR3: CASSTGTSGRETQYF
size: -
D: TRBD2
J: TRBJ2-5
V: TRBV19

DNA: TGTGCCACCAGTGACGGACAGAGCAAAAGCTCCTACGAGCAGTACTTC
CDR3: CATSDGQSKSSYEQYF
size: -
D: -
J: TRBJ2-7
V: TRBV24-1

DNA: TGTGCCAGCAGCTTAGACTTGGACACTGAAGCTTTCTTT
CDR3: CASSLDLDTEAFF
size: -
D: -
J: TRBJ1-1
V: TRBV7-9

DNA: TGCGCCAGCAGCTTGCAGGGTGGCGCAGATACGCAGTATTTT
CDR3: CASSLQGGADTQYF
size: -
D: -
J: TRBJ2-3
V: TRBV5-1

DNA: TGTGCCAGTAGTGGACTAGCGGCTTTAAATGAGCAGTTCTTC
CDR3: CASSGLAALNEQFF
size: -
D: TRBD2
J: TRBJ2-1
V: TRBV19

DNA: TGCAGCGTTGGACAGGGGTTAAGCTTCTACGAGCAGTACTTC
CDR3: CSVGQGLSFYEQYF
size: few
D: TRBD1
J: TRBJ2-7
V: TRBV29-1

DNA: TGTGCCAGCAGCAAAGGGACAACTGGCTACACCTTC
CDR3: CASSKGTTGYTF
size: few
D: -
J: TRBJ1-2
V: TRBV12-3/TRBV12-4

DNA: TGTGCCATCATGGACCGACAGGCCCCAAACACCATATATTTT
CDR3: CAIMDRQAPNTIYF
size: -
D: -
J: TRBJ1-3
V: TRBV10-3

DNA: TGTGCCAGCAGCTCCTTAACAGGGGAGGGAAACACCATATATTTT
CDR3: CASSSLTGEGNTIYF
size: -
D: TRBD1
J: TRBJ1-3
V: TRBV9

DNA: TGTGCCAGCAGCAAAGAAGTCAGGGCAGGGAGGGGGACTGAAGCTTTCTTT
CDR3: CASSKEVRAGRGTEAFF
size: -
D: -
J: TRBJ1-1
V: TRBV21-1

DNA: TGTGCCAGCGCCACGGGTCCCGGCTACGAGCAGTACTTC
CDR3: CASATGPGYEQYF
size: -
D: -
J: TRBJ2-7
V: TRBV5-6

DNA: TGTGCCAGCAGTCCCGGGACAGGGGGCTTTGCCCTCTATGGCTACACCTTC
CDR3: CASSPGTGGFALYGYTF
size: -
D: TRBD1
J: TRBJ1-2
V: TRBV27

DNA: TGTGCCAGCAGCTTCGGTAGCGGGTCTCCCTACGAGCAGTACTTC
CDR3: CASSFGSGSPYEQYF
size: -
D: TRBD2
J: TRBJ2-7
V: TRBV11-2

DNA: TGTGCCAGCAGTTACTCAGGGGACAGGGATGAAAAACTGTTTTTT
CDR3: CASSYSGDRDEKLFF
size: -
D: TRBD1
J: TRBJ1-4
V: TRBV6-5

DNA: TGTGCCAGCAGTTCCGGGACTAGACGCAATGAGCAGTTCTTC
CDR3: CASSSGTRRNEQFF
size: -
D: TRBD2
J: TRBJ2-1
V: TRBV28

DNA: TGTGCCAGCAGCCGGGACAGGGAATATGGCTACACCTTC
CDR3: CASSRDREYGYTF
size: -
D: TRBD1
J: TRBJ1-2
V: TRBV12-3/TRBV12-4

DNA: TGTGCCTGGAGACTCCCGGGACAGAGAAATTCACCCCTCCACTTT
CDR3: CAWRLPGQRNSPLHF
size: -
D: TRBD1
J: TRBJ1-6
V: TRBV30

DNA: TGTGCCAGCAGCCGGGGGGATAGGGGCGCCATGAACAATGAGCAGTTCTTC
CDR3: CASSRGDRGAMNNEQFF
size: once
D: TRBD2
J: TRBJ2-1
V: TRBV7-6

DNA: TGTGCCAGCCGGACAGGGGAGGCCTATGGCTACACCTTC
CDR3: CASRTGEAYGYTF
size: -
D: TRBD1
J: TRBJ1-2
V: TRBV10-3

DNA: TGTGCCAGCAGTTTAACCTCCCCAGGGACTGACTATGGCTACACCTTC
CDR3: CASSLTSPGTDYGYTF
size: -
D: -
J: TRBJ1-2
V: TRBV28